Listed here is a single T cell receptor (beta chain). This clone showed up just a few times. Its specific antigen is unknown. The read stops 1 residue short of the end of the CDR3; the missing end is completed from the germline J gene. This entry is derived from a study of T cells in localized non-small cell lung cancer (dated by TCRdb to about 2020). For context, the study as a whole: Comparing tumors with uninvolved tumor-adjacent lungs, the study looked at the T cell repertoires of approximately 240 patients with early-stage NSCLC. A mean age of 66.3 years was recorded for the NSCLC patients, of whom roughly 130 were male and some 99 were female. The cohort was made up of hundreds of treatment-naive NSCLC patients whose localized lung tumors had been resected.

At diagnosis, tumor, uninvolved tumor-adjacent lung and peripheral blood were collected and then preserved as a mix of FFPE and fresh-frozen material. The immunoSEQ Assay was used to sequence TCR beta CDR3 regions from DNA. Per the source publication's procedure: T cell density was computed as TCR beta template counts normalized to usable DNA estimated by amplifying housekeeping genes. The preseqR package was used to estimate richness by extrapolating to 400,000 templates for PBMC samples and to 120,000 templates for tissue samples. Clonality was defined as one minus Pielou's evenness. Tissue-enriched TCRs were identified by differential abundance testing using productive amino-acid clonotypes, minimum total count 5 and alpha 0.1. Repertoire overlap between compartments was quantified with the Jaccard Index and Morisita Overlap Index. GLIPH grouped TCR beta CDR3s together with public tetramer-defined viral CDR3s, and a viral motif had to include at least three viral sequences and show V-gene enrichment. Held by TCRdb, this immuneACCESS table contains in-frame sequences only and omits some clones. Under half of the omission traces to an unresolved V gene where checked; the cause of the rest is unknown. V, J and clone size derive from that table, while D and trimming were established from the DNA sequence. In this sample the table shows thousands of clones, around a third of which occur a single time. The ten largest account for 5% to 6% of the sample.

V ends up 0 bases short and J 3 bases short, with an unmatched junction base count of 4. CDR3 length: 15 amino acids, cysteine to phenylalanine. Sequencing covers 42 bases of the CDR3, shown here with the frame starting at base 1. The germline V gene supplies CDR1 MNHNS and CDR2 SASEGT. The study at large found these results: A median of approximately 50 of the top 100 tumor clones turned up in the paired uninvolved adjacent lung, and approximately 30 of those clones also ranked among the top 100 of that same adjacent lung. Since the design was exploratory, TCR variables were selected using unadjusted p-values with no false-discovery rate correction. Longer overall survival was associated with higher T cell density in blood, whereas shorter survival was associated with higher clonality in adjacent lung. Uninvolved tumor-adjacent lung showed the highest T cell clonality, higher than tumor, which suggests more focused antigenic responses in the uninvolved tumor-adjacent lung. Because multi-region tumor sequencing was not performed, intratumor heterogeneity could not be ruled out.

The chain is encoded by TRBV6-1 joined to TRBJ2-7; 8 central bases correspond to TRBD1. The receptor comes from a man aged 40 to 70 with stage I lung adenocarcinoma. This sample comprised lung tumor tissue, obtained before any cancer treatment. The sequenced part of the CDR3 DNA is TGTGCCAGCAGTGAAGCCAGGGGGCCGGACTACGAGCAGTAC. It translates as CASSEARGPDYEQY. The whole CDR3 region reads CASSEARGPDYEQYF.